This entry lists 25 T cell receptor beta chains sequenced from one sample in a study of TIL therapy for anti-PD-1-resistant metastatic lung cancer. Documented time point: pre-treatment sample, taken before nivolumab and TIL therapy. This was the immunoSEQ v3 assay. Clones were sequenced by immunoSEQ multiplex PCR, and TCRdb holds only the in-frame ones, with some missing. The table includes 18,000 or so clones, about 83% detected once. The source was blood, collected at baseline. The receptors come from a person aged 25 to 80 with non-small cell lung cancer.

The chain links TRBV28 to TRBJ1-6; 9 bases map to TRBD1. This CDR3 contains 15 residues. Germline V lookup: CDR1 MDHEN, CDR2 SYDVKM. V was pared by 6 bases and J by 10 bases, with 10 bases of the junction left unmatched. CDR3 amino acids: CASRPHGTGPSPLHF. The CDR3 DNA follows: TGTGCCAGCAGGCCTCACGGGACAGGGCCCTCACCCCTCCACTTT.

CDR3 sequence: CSARPGLAAYEQYF. The CDR3 nucleotides are TGCAGCGCCCGTCCAGGACTAGCAGCCTACGAGCAGTACTTC. The chain couples TRBV29-1 to TRBJ2-7; 8 bases map to TRBD2. The germline CDR1 and CDR2 sequences are SQVTM and ANQGSEA. Trimming took 7 bases from V and 2 from J; bases not matched to a gene: 10. The CDR3 is 14 amino acids.

This clone was observed a single time. The chain recombines TRBV15 with TRBJ2-1; no clear D gene. Germline CDR1 and CDR2: LNHNV and YYDKDF (reference sequence). The CDR3 is made up of 11 amino acids. The V end was cut by 5 bases, the J end by 13 bases, with 12 bases between. The CDR3 DNA reads as TGTGCCACCAGCCCCCGAGGCCCACAGTTCTTC. Translated, it gives CATSPRGPQFF.

This chain connects TRBV6-5 to TRBJ2-7; D is perhaps TRBD2 (6 bases). There are 13 residues in the CDR3. From germline, CDR1 is MNHEY and CDR2 SVGAGI. V was cut by 5 bases and J by 2 bases, with 10 bases left in between. The CDR3 loop is CASSTGSTYEQYF. The DNA of the CDR3 is TGTGCCAGCAGTACCGGGAGTACCTACGAGCAGTACTTC.

The chain couples TRBV18 to TRBJ1-1, with D possibly TRBD1 on 5 matching bases. The ends were cut back, 3 bases at V and 8 bases at J, with 13 bases in the middle. The germline V gene has CDR1 KGHSH and CDR2 LQKENI. The CDR3 totals 13 residues. CDR3 DNA: TGTGCCAGCTCACCTTTTTCGACAGAAGAAGCTTTCTTT. Translated, it gives CASSPFSTEEAFF.

The J gene is TRBJ1-5, the V gene TRBV7-3, with no clear D. Germline V gene sequence: CDR1 SGHTA, CDR2 FQGTGA. The CDR3 consists of 20 residues. V was pared by 4 bases and J by 2 bases, with 27 bases between. The CDR3 nucleotides read TGTGCCAGCAGCTCCAATCCGATCTCCCCCCCCCGGCACGGCAATCAGCCCCAGCATTTT. Its translation: CASSSNPISPPRHGNQPQHF.

The V gene is TRBV5-4, the J gene TRBJ2-7; TRBD1 matches 8 bases. Trimming took 9 bases from V and 2 from J; bases not matched to a gene: 10. The CDR3 has 14 amino acids. Germline V gene lookup returns CDR1 SGHNT and CDR2 YYREEE (reference sequence). The CDR3 sequence is CATMDRAFPYEQYF. The CDR3 region has the DNA TGTGCCACCATGGACAGGGCCTTCCCCTACGAGCAGTACTTC.

V gene TRBV7-9 combines with J gene TRBJ1-1; D is unresolved. The V gene's germline CDR1 is SEHNR and CDR2 FQNEAQ (reference sequence). This CDR3 region has 13 residues. V shed 3 bases and J shed 1 base, with 6 bases lying between them. This CDR3 reads CASSFDPNTEAFF. For the CDR3, the DNA is TGTGCCAGCAGCTTCGATCCGAACACTGAAGCTTTCTTT. Full variable domain (missing parts from reference TRBV7-9 and TRBJ1-1): DTGVSQNPRHKITKRGQNVTFRCDPISEHNRLYWYRQTLGQGPEFLTYFQNEAQLEKSRLLSDRFSAERPKGSFSTLEIQRTEQGDSAMYLCASSFDPNTEAFFGQGTRLTVV.

CDR3 DNA: TGTGCCTGGAGTCCGGGGCTCCAAGAGACCCAGTACTTC. Its protein product is CAWSPGLQETQYF. The chain is built from TRBV30 and TRBJ2-5; D may match TRBD1 or TRBD2 (5 bases each). The V end was cut by 2 bases, the J end by 1 base, with 8 bases between. The germline V gene has CDR1 GTSNPN and CDR2 SVGIG (reference sequence). The CDR3 spans 13 residues.

The chain carries TRBV7-3 and TRBJ1-1, with D perhaps TRBD1 (5 bases). Germline CDR1 is SGHTA and CDR2 is FQGTGA. The CDR3 extends over 14 amino acids. Between the trimmed V and J ends, which lost 5 bases and 4 bases, there was a span of 14 bases. This CDR3 is CASSQGRSRTEAFF. DNA for the CDR3: TGTGCCAGCAGCCAGGGACGTAGTCGCACTGAAGCTTTCTTT. The full variable domain, completed using reference TRBV7-3 and TRBJ1-1, is GAGVSQTPSNKVTEKGKYVELRCDPISGHTALYWYRQSLGQGPEFLIYFQGTGAADDSGLPNDRFFAVRPEGSVSTLKIQRTERGDSAVYLCASSQGRSRTEAFFGQGTRLTVV.

This chain connects TRBV5-4 to TRBJ2-1; 9 bases are shared with TRBD2. The CDR3 is made up of 16 amino acids. J gave up 2 bases and V 4 bases, and 7 bases lay outside the gene matches. Germline CDR1 SGHNT, CDR2 YYREEE (reference sequence). The CDR3 region has the DNA TGTGCCAGCAGCCCCGGAGGACTAGCGACCTACAATGAGCAGTTCTTC. Amino acid sequence: CASSPGGLATYNEQFF. Full variable domain (rest looked up from reference TRBV5-4 and TRBJ2-1): ETGVTQSPTHLIKTRGQQVTLRCSSQSGHNTVSWYQQALGQGPQFIFQYYREEENGRGNFPPRFSGLQFPNYSSELNVNALELDDSALYLCASSPGGLATYNEQFFGPGTRLTVL.

The rearrangement links TRBV5-5 to TRBJ1-1; 7 nucleotides agree with TRBD1. Germline lookup yields CDR1 SGHKS and CDR2 YYEKEE (reference sequence). The CDR3 has 13 residues. Unmatched junction bases numbered 3, after V lost 4 bases and J lost 3 bases. The CDR3 is CASSPRGDTEAFF. The DNA of the CDR3 is TGTGCCAGCAGCCCCAGGGGGGACACTGAAGCTTTCTTT.

This clone was found a few times. The junction and the germline gene differ at one end; a read error may be behind it. The chain links TRBV2 to TRBJ1-2; TRBD1 is a possible D gene (5 bases). CDR3 length: 14 residues. Looked up from germline, CDR1 is SNHLY and CDR2 is FYNNEI. The chain's CDR3 is CASREGVPTYGYTF. CDR3 DNA: TGTGCCAGCAGGGAAGGGGTCCCTACATATGGCTACACCTTC.

The chain has TRBV6-5 and TRBJ1-4; a possible D gene is TRBD1 (6 bases). Germline-derived CDR1 and CDR2 are MNHEY and SVGAGI. This CDR3 spans 14 amino acids. Deletions cut 2 bases from V and 7 bases from J, with 11 bases between. The CDR3 coding sequence is TGTGCCAGCAGTTACAGGGGGGAGAGTGAAAAACTGTTTTTT. Translation gives CASSYRGESEKLFF.

The chain joins TRBV6-6 to TRBJ1-1; 8 bases fit TRBD1. The junction had 5 bases not matched to a gene; V was cut back by 4 bases and J by 4 bases. The germline gives CDR1 MNHNY, CDR2 SVGAGI (reference sequence). CDR3 length: 14 residues. CDR3 loop: CASSSGGRGTEAFF. The CDR3 nucleotides read TGTGCCAGCAGTTCAGGGGGCAGGGGCACTGAAGCTTTCTTT.

The chain employs TRBV5-1 and TRBJ2-5; possible D gene TRBD1, 5 bases. Germline CDR1 and CDR2: SGHRS and YFSETQ. The V gene lost 1 base and the J gene lost 2 bases, with 9 bases spanning the gap. CDR3 length: 14 amino acids. The CDR3 sequence: CASSLRQYQETQYF. As DNA, the CDR3 is TGCGCCAGCAGCTTGCGACAGTATCAAGAGACCCAGTACTTC.

This chain connects TRBV6-1 to TRBJ1-3, with D uncertain. Germline V lookup: CDR1 MNHNS, CDR2 SASEGT. This CDR3 comprises 13 residues. V was pared by 8 bases and J by 0 bases, with 8 bases between. The CDR3 DNA follows: TGTGCCAGCGAGTACCTCTCTGGAAACACCATATATTTT. This codes for CASEYLSGNTIYF.

There are a few counts of this clone. This sequence joins TRBV30 and TRBJ1-6; the D is unclear. The CDR3 consists of 11 residues. Deletions cut 3 bases from V and 8 bases from J, with 5 bases between. Germline CDR1 GTSNPN, CDR2 SVGIG (reference sequence). DNA of the CDR3: TGTGCCTGGAGAAGGGATTCACCCCTCCACTTT. Translated, it gives CAWRRDSPLHF.

This sequence joins TRBV5-4 and TRBJ1-2; 8 bases line up with TRBD1. The length of the CDR3 is 14 residues. J gave up 8 bases and V 1 base, and 7 bases lay outside the gene matches. Per germline, CDR1 SGHNT and CDR2 YYREEE (reference sequence). The CDR3 here is CASSLTGGAEGYTF. The CDR3 DNA reads TGTGCCAGCAGCTTGACAGGGGGGGCGGAGGGCTACACCTTC. The variable domain in full, completed from reference TRBV5-4 and TRBJ1-2, reads ETGVTQSPTHLIKTRGQQVTLRCSSQSGHNTVSWYQQALGQGPQFIFQYYREEENGRGNFPPRFSGLQFPNYSSELNVNALELDDSALYLCASSLTGGAEGYTFGSGTRLTVV.

The chain links TRBV2 to TRBJ2-3; possibly TRBD2 for D (5 bases). Germline values: CDR1 SNHLY, CDR2 FYNNEI. This CDR3 comprises 14 residues. V lost 4 bases, J lost 1 base, and 9 bases lay in between. The CDR3 sequence: CASSVRGGTDTQYF. The CDR3 nucleotides read TGTGCCAGCAGTGTTCGGGGAGGCACAGATACGCAGTATTTT.

This clone was seen only once. No conserved phenylalanine or tryptophan ends this CDR3, so it is likely a read error. This chain uses TRBV30 with TRBJ1-1, with D perhaps matching TRBD1 (6 bases). V lost 3 bases and J 2 bases, leaving 13 bases between the germline ends. The CDR3 has 14 residues. Germline loops: CDR1 GTSNPN, CDR2 SVGIG (reference sequence). The CDR3 reads CAWRAGASNTEAFL. The CDR3 DNA reads as TGTGCCTGGAGGGCAGGGGCTTCCAACACTGAAGCTTTCCTT.

This clone showed up just a few times. V gene TRBV7-2 combines with J gene TRBJ2-5; no firm D call. The germline gives CDR1 SGHTA, CDR2 FQGNSA. The ends were cut back, 3 bases at V and 2 bases at J, with 4 bases in the middle. This CDR3 is 12 amino acids long. The chain's CDR3 is CASSFAQETQYF. DNA of the CDR3: TGTGCCAGCAGCTTCGCTCAAGAGACCCAGTACTTC.

The CDR3 DNA is TGTGCCAGCAGCTTAGGGACAGGGCTTTTCCAAGAGACCCAGTACTTC. Protein: CASSLGTGLFQETQYF. The chain employs TRBV7-6 and TRBJ2-5, with 8 nucleotides matching TRBD1. The CDR3 spans 16 residues. Germline CDR1 is SGHVS and CDR2 is FNYEAQ. J lost 1 base, V lost 1 base, and 5 bases had no gene match.

The chain carries TRBV5-1 and TRBJ2-5; tentatively, D is TRBD1 (6 bases). The germline V gene has CDR1 SGHRS and CDR2 YFSETQ. The CDR3 runs 14 residues. Trimming stripped 4 bases from V and 3 bases from J, with 13 bases between. The CDR3 loop is CASSLGTSKETQYF. CDR3 coding DNA: TGCGCCAGCAGCCTGGGGACATCTAAAGAGACCCAGTACTTC.

CDR3 region: CASSLGLGGELFF. In nucleotides, the CDR3 is TGTGCCAGCAGCTTGGGGCTGGGCGGGGAGCTGTTTTTT. V and J are TRBV5-6 and TRBJ2-2; D remains ambiguous. CDR1 is SGHDT and CDR2 is YYEEEE in the germline V gene. This CDR3 has 13 amino acids. Trimming took off 0 bases at V and 7 bases at J, with 7 bases between the two ends.